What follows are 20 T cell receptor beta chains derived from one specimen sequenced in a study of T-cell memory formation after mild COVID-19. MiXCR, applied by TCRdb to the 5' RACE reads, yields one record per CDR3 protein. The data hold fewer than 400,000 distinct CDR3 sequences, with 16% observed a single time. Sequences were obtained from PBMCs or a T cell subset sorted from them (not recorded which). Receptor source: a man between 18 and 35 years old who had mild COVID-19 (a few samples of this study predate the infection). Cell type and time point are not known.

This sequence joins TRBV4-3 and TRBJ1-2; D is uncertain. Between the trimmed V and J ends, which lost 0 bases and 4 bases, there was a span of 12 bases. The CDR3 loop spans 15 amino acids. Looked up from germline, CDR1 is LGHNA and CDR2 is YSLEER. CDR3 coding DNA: TGCGCCAGCAGCCAAGAGCCCGATCTTAGCTATGGCTACACCTTC. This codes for CASSQEPDLSYGYTF.

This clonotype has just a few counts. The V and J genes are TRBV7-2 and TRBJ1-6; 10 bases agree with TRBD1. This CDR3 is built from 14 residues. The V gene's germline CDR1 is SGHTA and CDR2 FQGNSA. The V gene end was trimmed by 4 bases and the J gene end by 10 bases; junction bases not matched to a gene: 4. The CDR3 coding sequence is TGTGCCAGCAGCTCCGGGACAGGGGTATCACCCCTCCACTTT. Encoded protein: CASSSGTGVSPLHF.

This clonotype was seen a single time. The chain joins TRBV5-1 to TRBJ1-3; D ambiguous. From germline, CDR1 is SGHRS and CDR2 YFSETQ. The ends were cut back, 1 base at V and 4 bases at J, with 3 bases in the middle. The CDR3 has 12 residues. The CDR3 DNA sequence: TGCGCCAGCAGCTTGAACGGAAACACCATATATTTT. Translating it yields CASSLNGNTIYF.

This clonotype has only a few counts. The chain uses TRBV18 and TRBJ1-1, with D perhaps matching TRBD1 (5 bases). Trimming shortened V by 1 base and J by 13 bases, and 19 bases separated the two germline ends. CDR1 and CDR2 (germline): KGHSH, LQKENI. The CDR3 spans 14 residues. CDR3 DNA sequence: TGTGCCAGCTCACCACTTAGGACATCCACCGTCGGTTTCTTT. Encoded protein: CASSPLRTSTVGFF.

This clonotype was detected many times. The CDR3, as DNA: TGTGCCAGCAGTGAATTGGGCCCTTCCGCCCCTCTTAACTATGGCTACACCTTC. Translated, it gives CASSELGPSAPLNYGYTF. The chain is built from TRBV25-1 and TRBJ1-2; D gene uncertain. Germline assignment: CDR1 MGHDK and CDR2 SYGVNS. This CDR3 comprises 18 residues. Trimming took 1 base from V and 1 from J, leaving 19 bases between them.

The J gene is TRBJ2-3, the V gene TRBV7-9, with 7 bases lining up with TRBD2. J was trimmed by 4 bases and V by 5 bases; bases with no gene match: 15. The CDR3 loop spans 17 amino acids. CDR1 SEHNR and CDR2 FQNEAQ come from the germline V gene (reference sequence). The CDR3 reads CASSRAAGPTSADTQYF. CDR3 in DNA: TGTGCCAGCAGCCGGGCAGCGGGGCCAACCAGCGCAGATACGCAGTATTTT.

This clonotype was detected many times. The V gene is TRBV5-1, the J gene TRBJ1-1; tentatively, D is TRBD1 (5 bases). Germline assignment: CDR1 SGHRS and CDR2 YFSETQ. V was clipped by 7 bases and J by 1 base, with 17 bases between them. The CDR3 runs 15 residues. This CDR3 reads CASRATGRENTEAFF. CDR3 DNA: TGCGCCAGCCGGGCCACGGGACGAGAGAACACTGAAGCTTTCTTT.

CDR3 coding DNA: TGTGCCAGCAGACAACAGGGGTGGGGGACGGTCAATGAGCAGTTCTTC. Translation gives CASRQQGWGTVNEQFF. This sequence joins TRBV11-2 and TRBJ2-1; 7 positions agree with TRBD1. The junction had 14 bases not matched to a gene; V was cut back by 6 bases and J by 6 bases. The CDR3 covers 16 residues. CDR1 is SGHAT and CDR2 is FQNNGV in the germline V gene.

The CDR3 reads CASSSGLRGPFGGYTF. The DNA of the CDR3 is TGTGCCAGCAGCTCTGGCCTCAGGGGCCCCTTCGGTGGCTACACCTTC. The J gene is TRBJ1-2, the V gene TRBV7-6, with a tentative D call TRBD1 (6 bases). Germline V lookup: CDR1 SGHVS, CDR2 FNYEAQ. The ends were cut back, 4 bases at V and 7 bases at J, with 22 bases in the middle. This CDR3 is built from 16 residues.

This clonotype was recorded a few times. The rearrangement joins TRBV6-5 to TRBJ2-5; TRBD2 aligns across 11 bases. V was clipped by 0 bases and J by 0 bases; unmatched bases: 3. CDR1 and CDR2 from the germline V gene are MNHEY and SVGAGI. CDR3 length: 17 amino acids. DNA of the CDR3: TGTGCCAGCAGTTACTCCGGGACTAGCGGTAACCAAGAGACCCAGTACTTC. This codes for CASSYSGTSGNQETQYF.

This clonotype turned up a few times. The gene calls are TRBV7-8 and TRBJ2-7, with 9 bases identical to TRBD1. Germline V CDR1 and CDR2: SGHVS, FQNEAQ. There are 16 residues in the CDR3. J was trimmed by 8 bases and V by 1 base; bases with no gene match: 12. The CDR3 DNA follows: TGTGCCAGCAGCTTAGTTTCTCCGGGACAGGGTTCTAAGCAGTACTTC. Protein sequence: CASSLVSPGQGSKQYF.

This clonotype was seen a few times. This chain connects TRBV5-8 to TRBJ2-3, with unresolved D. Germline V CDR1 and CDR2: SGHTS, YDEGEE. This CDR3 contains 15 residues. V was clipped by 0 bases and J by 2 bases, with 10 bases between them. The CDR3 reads CASSLVSQPTDTQYF. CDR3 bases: TGTGCCAGCAGCTTGGTGTCTCAGCCCACAGATACGCAGTATTTT.

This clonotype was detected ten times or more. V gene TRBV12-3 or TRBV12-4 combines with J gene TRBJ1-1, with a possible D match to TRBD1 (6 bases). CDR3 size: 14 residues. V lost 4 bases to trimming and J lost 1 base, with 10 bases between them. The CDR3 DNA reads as TGTGCCAGCAGTTCGACAGGCTCGAACACTGAAGCTTTCTTT. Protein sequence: CASSSTGSNTEAFF.

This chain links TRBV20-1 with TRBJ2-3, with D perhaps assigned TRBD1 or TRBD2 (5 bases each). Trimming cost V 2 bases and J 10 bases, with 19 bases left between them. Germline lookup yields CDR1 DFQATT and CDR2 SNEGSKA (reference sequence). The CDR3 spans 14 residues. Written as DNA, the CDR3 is TGCAGTGCTAGATCGACCGGGACCCCAGCGGCGCAGTATTTT. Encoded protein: CSARSTGTPAAQYF.

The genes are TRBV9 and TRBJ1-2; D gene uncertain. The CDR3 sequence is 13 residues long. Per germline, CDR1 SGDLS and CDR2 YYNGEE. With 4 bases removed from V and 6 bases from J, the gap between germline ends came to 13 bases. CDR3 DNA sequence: TGTGCCAGCAGCAAAGCGGCGGGCGATGGCTACACCTTC. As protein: CASSKAAGDGYTF.

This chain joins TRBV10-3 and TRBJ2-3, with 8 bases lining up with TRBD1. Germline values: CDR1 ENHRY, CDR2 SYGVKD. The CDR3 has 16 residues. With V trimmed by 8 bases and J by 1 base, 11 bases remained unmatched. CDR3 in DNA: TGTGCCATCGGATCGCAGGGGGCTCGGCGCACAGATACGCAGTATTTT. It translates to CAIGSQGARRTDTQYF.

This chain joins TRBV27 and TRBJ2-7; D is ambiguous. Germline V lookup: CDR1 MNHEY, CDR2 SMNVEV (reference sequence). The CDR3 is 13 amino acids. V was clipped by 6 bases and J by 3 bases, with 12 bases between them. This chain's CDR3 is CASSLRPGYEQYV. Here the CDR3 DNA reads TGTGCCAGCAGCCTCCGTCCGGGCTACGAGCAGTACGTC.

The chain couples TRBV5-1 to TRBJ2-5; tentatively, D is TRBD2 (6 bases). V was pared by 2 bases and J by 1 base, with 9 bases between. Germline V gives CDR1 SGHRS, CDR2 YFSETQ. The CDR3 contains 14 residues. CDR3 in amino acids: CASSFYGGQETQYF. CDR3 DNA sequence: TGCGCCAGCAGCTTTTACGGGGGCCAAGAGACCCAGTACTTC.

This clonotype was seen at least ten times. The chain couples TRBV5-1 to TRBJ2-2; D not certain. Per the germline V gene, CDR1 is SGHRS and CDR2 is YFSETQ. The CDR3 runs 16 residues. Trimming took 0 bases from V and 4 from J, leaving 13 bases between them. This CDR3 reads CASSLGGEATTGELFF. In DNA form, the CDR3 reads TGCGCCAGCAGCTTGGGTGGCGAAGCGACCACCGGGGAGCTGTTTTTT.

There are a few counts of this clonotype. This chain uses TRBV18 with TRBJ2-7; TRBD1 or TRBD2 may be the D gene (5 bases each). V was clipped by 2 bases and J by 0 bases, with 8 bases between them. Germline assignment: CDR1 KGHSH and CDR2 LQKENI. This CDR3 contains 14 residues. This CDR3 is CASSPWDGSYEQYF. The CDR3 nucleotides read TGTGCCAGCTCACCATGGGACGGCTCCTACGAGCAGTACTTC.